What follows describes a single TCR beta chain. During construction of the library, unique molecular identifiers were attached to individual cDNA molecules for quantitative, reproducible TCR counting. TCRdb analysed the RACE reads with MiXCR anew, one entry per CDR3 protein. The table includes 75,000 to 100,000 distinct CDR3 sequences, 9.5% to 15% detected once. J lost 5 bases, V lost 1 base, and 0 bases had no gene match. The germline V gene encodes CDR1 SEHNR and CDR2 FQNEAQ (reference sequence). The CDR3 length is 14 residues. This entry is derived from a study of human T cells and chemical hapten exposure. Time point defined: patch test 1, 2 weeks after DPC sensitization. Sample treatment: therapeutic diphenylcyclopropenone sensitization with weekly scalp DPC.

This receptor was obtained from a woman aged 40 to 50 with alopecia areata. Some clones in this sample may be carry-over from other donors' samples. The source was whole blood, collected in connection with sensitization to the hapten diphenylcyclopropenone (DPC). The V call is TRBV7-9, the J call TRBJ2-4; 9 bases align to TRBD2. CDR3 region: CASSLGLAENIQYF. CDR3 bases: TGTGCCAGCAGCTTAGGACTAGCGGAAAACATTCAGTACTTC.